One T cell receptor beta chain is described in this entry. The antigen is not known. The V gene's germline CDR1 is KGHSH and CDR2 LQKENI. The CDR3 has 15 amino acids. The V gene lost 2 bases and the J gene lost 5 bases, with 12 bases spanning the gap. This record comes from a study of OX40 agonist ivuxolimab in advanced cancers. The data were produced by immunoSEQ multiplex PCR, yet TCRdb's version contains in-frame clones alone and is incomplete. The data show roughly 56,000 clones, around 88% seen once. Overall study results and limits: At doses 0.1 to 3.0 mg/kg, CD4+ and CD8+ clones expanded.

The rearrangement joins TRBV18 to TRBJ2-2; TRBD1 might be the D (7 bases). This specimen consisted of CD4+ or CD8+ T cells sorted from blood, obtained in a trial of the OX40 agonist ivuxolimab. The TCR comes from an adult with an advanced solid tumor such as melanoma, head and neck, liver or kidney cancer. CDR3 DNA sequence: TGTGCCAGCTCACCAGGAGGGGGCAGGACCGGGGAGCTGTTTTTT. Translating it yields CASSPGGGRTGELFF.